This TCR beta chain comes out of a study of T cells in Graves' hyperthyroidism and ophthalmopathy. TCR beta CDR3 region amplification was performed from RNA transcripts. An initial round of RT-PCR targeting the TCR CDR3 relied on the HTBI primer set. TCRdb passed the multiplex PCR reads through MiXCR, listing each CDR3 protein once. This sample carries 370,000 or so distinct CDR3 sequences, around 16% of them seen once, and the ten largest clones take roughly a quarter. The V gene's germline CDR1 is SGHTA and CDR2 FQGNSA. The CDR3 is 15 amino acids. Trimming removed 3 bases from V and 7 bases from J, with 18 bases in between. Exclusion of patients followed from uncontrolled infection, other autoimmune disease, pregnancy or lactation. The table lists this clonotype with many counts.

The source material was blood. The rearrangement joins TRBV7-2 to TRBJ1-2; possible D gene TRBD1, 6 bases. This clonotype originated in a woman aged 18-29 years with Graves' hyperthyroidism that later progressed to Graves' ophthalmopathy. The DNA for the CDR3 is TGTGCCAGCAGCTTGGGGGCAGATAACTATGTTGGCTACACCTTC. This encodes CASSLGADNYVGYTF.